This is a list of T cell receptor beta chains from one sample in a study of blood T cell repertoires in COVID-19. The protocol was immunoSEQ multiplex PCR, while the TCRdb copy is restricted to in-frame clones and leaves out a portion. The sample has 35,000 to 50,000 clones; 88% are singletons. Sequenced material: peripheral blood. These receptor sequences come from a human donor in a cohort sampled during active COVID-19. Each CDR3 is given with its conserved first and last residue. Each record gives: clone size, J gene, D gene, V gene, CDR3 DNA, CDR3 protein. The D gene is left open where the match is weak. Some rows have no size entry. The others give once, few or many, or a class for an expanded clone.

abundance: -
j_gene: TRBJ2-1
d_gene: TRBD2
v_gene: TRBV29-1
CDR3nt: TGCAGCGTAAGGACTAGTAACTACAATGAGCAGTTCTTC
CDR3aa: CSVRTSNYNEQFF

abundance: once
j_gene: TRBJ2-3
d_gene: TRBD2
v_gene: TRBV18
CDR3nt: TGTGCCAGCTCACCTCGAGCAGCGGGAGCGGATTTTACGCAGTATTTT
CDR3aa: CASSPRAAGADFTQYF

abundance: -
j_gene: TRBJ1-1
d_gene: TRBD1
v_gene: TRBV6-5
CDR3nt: TGTGCCAGCGCGAAACAGGGGGCATCCTTCTTT
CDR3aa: CASAKQGASFF

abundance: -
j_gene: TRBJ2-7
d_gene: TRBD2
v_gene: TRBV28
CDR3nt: TGTGCCAGCAGTTTTGGACTAGCGGACGAGCAGTACTTC
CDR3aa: CASSFGLADEQYF

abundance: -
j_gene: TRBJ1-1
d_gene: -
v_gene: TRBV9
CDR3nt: TGTGCCAGCAACTTATTCGGAGGGAACACTGAAGCTTTCTTT
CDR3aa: CASNLFGGNTEAFF

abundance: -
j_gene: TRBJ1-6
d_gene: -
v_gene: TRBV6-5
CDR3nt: TGTGCCAGCCAGCTCCAGGGCGTACTGTGGGCCCTCCACTTT
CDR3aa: CASQLQGVLWALHF

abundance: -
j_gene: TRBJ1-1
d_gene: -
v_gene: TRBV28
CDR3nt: TGTGCCAGCAGTTTATTTGCAGGGAACACTGAAGCTTTCTTT
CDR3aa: CASSLFAGNTEAFF

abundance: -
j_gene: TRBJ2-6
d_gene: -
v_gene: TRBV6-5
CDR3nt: TGTGCCAGCAGGGGCGGCAGGGCTGGGGCCAACGTCCTGACTTTC
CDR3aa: CASRGGRAGANVLTF

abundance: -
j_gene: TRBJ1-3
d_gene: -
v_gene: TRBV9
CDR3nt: TGTGCCAGCAGCGTAGGACAGTCTGGAAACACCATATATTTT
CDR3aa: CASSVGQSGNTIYF

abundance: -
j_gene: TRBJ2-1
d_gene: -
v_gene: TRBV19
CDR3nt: TGTGCCAGTAGTCTCGAGGTCCTAGCGCTTGGTTACAATGAGCAGTTCTTC
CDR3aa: CASSLEVLALGYNEQFF

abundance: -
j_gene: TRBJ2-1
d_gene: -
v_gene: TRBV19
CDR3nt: TGTGCCAGTAGTCCCCGAGGACAGTACAATGAGCAGTTCTTC
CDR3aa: CASSPRGQYNEQFF

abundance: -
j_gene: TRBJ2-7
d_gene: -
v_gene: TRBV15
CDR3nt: TGTGCCACCAGCAGAGTAACAGGGTTTATCACCCACGAGCAGTACTTC
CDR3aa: CATSRVTGFITHEQYF

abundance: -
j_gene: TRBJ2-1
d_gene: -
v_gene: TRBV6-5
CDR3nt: TGTGCCAGCAACCGGGCAGGGAATGAGCAGTTCTTC
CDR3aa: CASNRAGNEQFF

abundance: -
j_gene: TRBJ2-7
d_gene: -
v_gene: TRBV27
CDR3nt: TGTGCCAGCAGTTTATCGTACAGCTCCTACGAGCAGTACTTC
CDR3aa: CASSLSYSSYEQYF